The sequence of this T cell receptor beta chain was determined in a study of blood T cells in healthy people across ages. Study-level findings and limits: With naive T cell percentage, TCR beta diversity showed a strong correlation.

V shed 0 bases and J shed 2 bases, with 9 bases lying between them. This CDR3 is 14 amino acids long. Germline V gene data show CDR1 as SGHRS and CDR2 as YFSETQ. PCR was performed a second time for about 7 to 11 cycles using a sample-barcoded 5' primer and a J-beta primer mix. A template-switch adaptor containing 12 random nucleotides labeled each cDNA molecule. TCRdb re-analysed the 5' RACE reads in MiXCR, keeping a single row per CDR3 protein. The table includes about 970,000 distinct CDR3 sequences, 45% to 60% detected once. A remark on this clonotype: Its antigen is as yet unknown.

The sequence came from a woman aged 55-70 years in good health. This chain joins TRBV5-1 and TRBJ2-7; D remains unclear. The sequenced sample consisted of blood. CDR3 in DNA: TGCGCCAGCAGCTTGGTTGCCACAACCTACGAGCAGTACTTC. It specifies CASSLVATTYEQYF. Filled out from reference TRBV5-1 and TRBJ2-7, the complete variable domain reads KAGVTQTPRYLIKTRGQQVTLSCSPISGHRSVSWYQQTPGQGLQFLFEYFSETQRNKGNFPGRFSGRQFSNSRSEMNVSTLELGDSALYLCASSLVATTYEQYFGPGTRLTVT.